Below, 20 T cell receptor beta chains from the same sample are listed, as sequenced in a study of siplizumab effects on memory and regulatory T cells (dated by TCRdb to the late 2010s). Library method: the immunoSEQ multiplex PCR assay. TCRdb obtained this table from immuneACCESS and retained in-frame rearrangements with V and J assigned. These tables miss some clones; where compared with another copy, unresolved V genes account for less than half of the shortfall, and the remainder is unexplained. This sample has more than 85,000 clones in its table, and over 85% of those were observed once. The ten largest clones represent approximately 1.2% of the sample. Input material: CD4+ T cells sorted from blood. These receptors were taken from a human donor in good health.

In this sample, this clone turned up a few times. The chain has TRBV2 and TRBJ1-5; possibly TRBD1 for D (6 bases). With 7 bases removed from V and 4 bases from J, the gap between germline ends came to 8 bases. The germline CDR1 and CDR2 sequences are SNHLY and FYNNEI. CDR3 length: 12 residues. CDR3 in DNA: TGTGCCAGCACAGGGGAGAATCAGCCCCAGCATTTT. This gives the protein CASTGENQPQHF.

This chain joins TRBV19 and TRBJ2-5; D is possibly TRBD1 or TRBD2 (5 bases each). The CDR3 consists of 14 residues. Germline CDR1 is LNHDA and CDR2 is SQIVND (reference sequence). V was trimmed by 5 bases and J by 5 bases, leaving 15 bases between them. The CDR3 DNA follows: TGTGCCAGTAGTTCGCCCGGGGACGGGGAGACCCAGTACTTC. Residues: CASSSPGDGETQYF.

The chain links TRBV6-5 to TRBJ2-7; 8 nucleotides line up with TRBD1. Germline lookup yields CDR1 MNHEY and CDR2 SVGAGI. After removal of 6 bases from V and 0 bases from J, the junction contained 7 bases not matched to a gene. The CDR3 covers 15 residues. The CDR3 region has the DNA TGTGCCAGCAGGAGGGATCAGGGGGCCTCCTACGAGCAGTACTTC. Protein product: CASRRDQGASYEQYF.

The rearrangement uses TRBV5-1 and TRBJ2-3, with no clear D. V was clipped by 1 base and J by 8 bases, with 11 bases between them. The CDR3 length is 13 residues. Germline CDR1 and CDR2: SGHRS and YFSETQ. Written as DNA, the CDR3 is TGCGCCAGCAGCTTGTGGACCGGCGGTACGCAGTATTTT. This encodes CASSLWTGGTQYF.

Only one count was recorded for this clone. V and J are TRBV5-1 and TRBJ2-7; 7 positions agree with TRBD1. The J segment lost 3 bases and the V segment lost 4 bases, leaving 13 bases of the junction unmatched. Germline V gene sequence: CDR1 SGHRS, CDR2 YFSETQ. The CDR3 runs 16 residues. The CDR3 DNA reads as TGCGCCAGCAGCCCCAAATCGACAGGGATCAACTACGAGCAGTACTTC. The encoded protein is CASSPKSTGINYEQYF.

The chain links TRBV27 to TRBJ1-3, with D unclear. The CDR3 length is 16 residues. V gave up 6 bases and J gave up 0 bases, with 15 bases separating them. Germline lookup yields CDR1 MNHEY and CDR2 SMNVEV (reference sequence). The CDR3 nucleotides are TGTGCCAGCAGCCCATCAACTTTAAGCTCTGGAAACACCATATATTTT. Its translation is CASSPSTLSSGNTIYF.

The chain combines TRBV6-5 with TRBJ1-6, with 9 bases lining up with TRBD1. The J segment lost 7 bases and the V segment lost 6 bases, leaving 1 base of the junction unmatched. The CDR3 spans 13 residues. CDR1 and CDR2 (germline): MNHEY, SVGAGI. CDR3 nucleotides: TGTGCCAGCAGAGGACAGGGGAATTCACCCCTCCACTTT. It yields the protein CASRGQGNSPLHF.

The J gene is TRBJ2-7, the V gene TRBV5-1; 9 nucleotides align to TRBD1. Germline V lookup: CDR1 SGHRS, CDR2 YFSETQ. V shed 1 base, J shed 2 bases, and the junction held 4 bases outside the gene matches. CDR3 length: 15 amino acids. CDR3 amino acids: CASSLSTGGTYEQYF. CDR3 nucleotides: TGCGCCAGCAGCTTGTCCACAGGGGGCACCTACGAGCAGTACTTC.

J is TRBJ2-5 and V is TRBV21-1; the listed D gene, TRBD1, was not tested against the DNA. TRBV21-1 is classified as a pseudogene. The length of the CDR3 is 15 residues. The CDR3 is CASSKRTGGFETQYF. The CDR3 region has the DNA TGTGCCAGCAGCAAAAGAACAGGGGGCTTCGAGACCCAGTACTTC.

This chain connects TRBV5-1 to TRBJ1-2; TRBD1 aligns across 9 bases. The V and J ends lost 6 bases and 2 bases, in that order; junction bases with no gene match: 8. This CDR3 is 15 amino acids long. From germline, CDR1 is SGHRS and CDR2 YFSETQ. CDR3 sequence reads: CASKGTGSLNYGYTF. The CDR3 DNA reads TGCGCCAGCAAGGGGACAGGGTCTCTCAACTATGGCTACACCTTC.

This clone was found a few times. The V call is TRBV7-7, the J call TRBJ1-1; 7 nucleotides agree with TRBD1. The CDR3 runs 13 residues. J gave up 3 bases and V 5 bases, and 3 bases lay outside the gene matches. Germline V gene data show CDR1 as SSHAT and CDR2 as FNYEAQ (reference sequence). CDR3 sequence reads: CASSATGDTEAFF. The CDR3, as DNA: TGTGCCAGCAGCGCAACAGGGGACACTGAAGCTTTCTTT.

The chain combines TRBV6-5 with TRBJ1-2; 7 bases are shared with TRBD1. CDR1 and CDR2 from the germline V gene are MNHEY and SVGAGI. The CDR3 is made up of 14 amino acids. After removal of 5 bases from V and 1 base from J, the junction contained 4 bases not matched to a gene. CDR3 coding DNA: TGTGCCAGCAGTCGACAGGGTTATAACTATGGCTACACCTTC. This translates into CASSRQGYNYGYTF.

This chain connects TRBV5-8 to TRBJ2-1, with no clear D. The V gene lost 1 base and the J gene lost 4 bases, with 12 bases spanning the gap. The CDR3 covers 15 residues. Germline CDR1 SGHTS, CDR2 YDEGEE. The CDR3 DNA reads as TGTGCCAGCAGCTTGAGTCTTTCGGAGTACAATGAGCAGTTCTTC. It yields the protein CASSLSLSEYNEQFF. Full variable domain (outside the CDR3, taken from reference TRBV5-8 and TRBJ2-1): EAGVTQSPTHLIKTRGQQATLRCSPISGHTSVYWYQQALGLGLQFLLWYDEGEERNRGNFPPRFSGRQFPNYSSELNVNALELEDSALYLCASSLSLSEYNEQFFGPGTRLTVL.

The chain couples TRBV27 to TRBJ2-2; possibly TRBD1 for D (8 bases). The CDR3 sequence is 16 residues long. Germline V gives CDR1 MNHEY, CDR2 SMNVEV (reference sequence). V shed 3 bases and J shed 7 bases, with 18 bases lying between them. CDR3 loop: CASSFPYRGGRGELFF. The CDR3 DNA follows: TGTGCCAGCAGTTTTCCTTACAGGGGGGGACGCGGGGAGCTGTTTTTT.

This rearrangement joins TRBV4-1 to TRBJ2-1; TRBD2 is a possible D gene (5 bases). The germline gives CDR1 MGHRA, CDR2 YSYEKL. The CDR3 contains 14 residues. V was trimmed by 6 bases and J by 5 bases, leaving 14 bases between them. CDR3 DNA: TGCGCCAGCAGAAAGTCACTAGTGGACAATGAGCAGTTCTTC. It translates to CASRKSLVDNEQFF.

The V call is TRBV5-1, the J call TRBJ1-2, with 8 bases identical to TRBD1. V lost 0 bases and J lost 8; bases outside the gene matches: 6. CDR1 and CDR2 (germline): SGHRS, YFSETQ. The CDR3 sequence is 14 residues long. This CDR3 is CASSLDDRGGGYTF. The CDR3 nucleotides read TGCGCCAGCAGCTTGGATGACAGGGGCGGGGGCTACACCTTC.

CDR3 region: CAISSDRADTEAFF. The CDR3 DNA follows: TGTGCCATCAGTTCCGACAGGGCCGACACTGAAGCTTTCTTT. This rearrangement joins TRBV10-3 to TRBJ1-1; TRBD1 matches at 7 bases. Germline values: CDR1 ENHRY, CDR2 SYGVKD. The CDR3 extends over 14 amino acids. Germline trimming cut 5 bases from V and 3 bases from J; bases unmatched to any gene: 6.

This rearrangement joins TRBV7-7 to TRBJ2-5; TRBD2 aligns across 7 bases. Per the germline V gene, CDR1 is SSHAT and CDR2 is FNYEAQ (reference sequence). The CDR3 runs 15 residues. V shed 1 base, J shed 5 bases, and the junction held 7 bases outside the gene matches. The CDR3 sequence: CASSLGPSGGETQYF. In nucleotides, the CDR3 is TGTGCCAGCAGCTTAGGACCCTCGGGGGGTGAGACCCAGTACTTC.

The CDR3 DNA reads as TGTGCTAGTGGTCTTATAGGACCCCAGTACTTC. It translates to CASGLIGPQYF. The V call is TRBV12-5, the J call TRBJ2-5; D uncertain. Deletions cut 5 bases from V and 9 bases from J, with 10 bases between. The CDR3 contains 11 residues. From germline, CDR1 is LGHNT and CDR2 FRNRAP.

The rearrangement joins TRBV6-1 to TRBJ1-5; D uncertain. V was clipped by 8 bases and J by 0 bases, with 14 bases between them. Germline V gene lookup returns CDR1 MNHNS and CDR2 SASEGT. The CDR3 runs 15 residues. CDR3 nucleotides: TGTGCCAGCTCGGCCTTCCCGGATAGCAATCAGCCCCAGCATTTT. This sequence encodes CASSAFPDSNQPQHF.